The clone carrying this T cell receptor (beta chain) was detected only once. Its antigen is not known. RNA extraction and reverse transcription yielded cDNA as sequencing template. The assay was immunoSEQ multiplex PCR, and TCRdb's table has in-frame clones only and misses some. The sample lists about 120,000 clones; around 64% were seen once. This sample stems from a study of CD8+ T cells in alopecia areata. Whole-study findings and limits: Shared TCR sequences were less clear between patients than in mice, possibly partly from HLA diversity. Lesional tissue from the scalp (especially in alopecia totalis/universalis) showed higher clonality than normal scalp.

Sequenced material: CD4+ T cells sorted from blood. The receptor was isolated from a human donor in good health.

The CDR3 nucleotides read TGCGCCAGCAGCCAAGAAGGCACAGGGAGGAACACTGAAGCTTTCTTT. Translation gives CASSQEGTGRNTEAFF. This chain links TRBV4-1 with TRBJ1-1; TRBD1 might be the D (6 bases). The CDR3 extends over 16 amino acids. V shed 0 bases and J shed 1 base, with 12 bases lying between them. The germline V gene encodes CDR1 MGHRA and CDR2 YSYEKL.